This TCR beta chain appears in the sequencing data of a study of glioma-infiltrating T cells. Turning to this clonotype: Its cognate antigen is unknown.

Study results and caveats: Very few CDR3 sequences were shared between tissue and blood.

The CDR3 has 14 amino acids. From germline, CDR1 is MNHEY and CDR2 SMNVEV (reference sequence). V lost 3 bases and J 5 bases, leaving 13 bases between the germline ends. Using RNA template, CDR3s of TCR alpha and beta were amplified with iRepertoire arm-PCR. TCRdb reanalysed the multiplex PCR reads using MiXCR and keeps one entry per CDR3 protein. The sample yields roughly 190,000 distinct CDR3 sequences, over 30% seen once. The sample taken for sequencing was glioma tissue, nonneoplastic brain tissue, or PBMCs (not recorded which). The genes are TRBV27 and TRBJ1-1; D possibly corresponds to TRBD1 (5 bases). The clonotype comes from a human donor with low-grade glioma or glioblastoma, undergoing nonglioma brain surgery, or in good health (not recorded which). The CDR3 nucleotides read TGTGCCAGCAGTTTGGGTACAGGAAAAACTGAAGCTTTCTTT. Amino acids: CASSLGTGKTEAFF.